A single sample gave rise to the 2 T cell receptor beta chains below, sequenced in a study of Ad26.COV2.S vaccination and SARS-CoV-2 variants. The treatment here: around 19 received Ad26.COV2.S at low or high dose, single or two shots; five or six received placebo; per-sample allocation not given. All samples were drawn on day 63, counting from the first vaccine or placebo injection. The protocol was immunoSEQ multiplex PCR, while the TCRdb copy is restricted to in-frame clones and leaves out a portion. The table includes roughly 380,000 clones, around 86% detected once. This material consisted of peripheral blood, taken in a trial of Ad26.COV2.S vaccine versus placebo. The origin of the receptors is a person between 18 and 60 years old who received the Ad26.COV2.S COVID-19 vaccine or a placebo.

The chain recombines TRBV5-4 with TRBJ2-7, with TRBD2 identical over 8 bases. Germline loops: CDR1 SGHNT, CDR2 YYREEE (reference sequence). This CDR3 is built from 14 residues. Trimming cost V 7 bases and J 2 bases; bases outside gene matches: 8. The CDR3 DNA reads as TGTGCCAGCCGAACGGGAGGGGAGCCCTACGAGCAGTACTTC. Translation gives CASRTGGEPYEQYF.

This chain links TRBV12-3 or TRBV12-4 with TRBJ2-1, with D possibly TRBD1 on 7 matching bases. The CDR3 covers 13 residues. V lost 5 bases, J lost 7 bases, and 12 bases lay in between. This chain's CDR3 is CASSQGGWNEQFF. For the CDR3, the DNA is TGTGCCAGCAGTCAGGGGGGCTGGAATGAGCAGTTCTTC.